This TCR beta chain was sequenced in a study of blood T cell repertoires in COVID-19. Self-reported history from a screening survey and questionnaire set each donor's cohort. Generated by immunoSEQ multiplex PCR, the TCRdb table keeps only in-frame clones and is missing some. The sample lists roughly 360,000 clones; around nine tenths were seen once. This CDR3 has 18 residues. Germline CDR1 is LNHDA and CDR2 is SQIVND (reference sequence). V was trimmed by 1 base and J by 7 bases, leaving 23 bases between them. The receptor was isolated from a woman aged 25-40 years with acute COVID-19. The gene calls are TRBV19 and TRBJ2-1; D perhaps matches TRBD2 (7 bases). Specimen: PBMCs or T cells enriched from blood (not recorded which). The CDR3, as DNA: TGTGCCAGTAGTATAGTCTTGCGAGAGGGGGGGACTAAAAATGAGCAGTTCTTC. As protein: CASSIVLREGGTKNEQFF.